This TCR beta chain comes out of a study of shared clonotypes between healthy human individuals. Notes on the study in general: An anticipated effect of sequencing depth on clonotype sharing among donors was recognized.

To note about this clone: No antigen is known for it.

Using immunoSEQ multiplex PCR, the repertoire was profiled, and TCRdb retains in-frame clones only, with some absent. The sample has about 2 million clones, about 95% seen once. The CDR3 spans 16 residues. CDR1 and CDR2 from the germline V gene are SGDLS and YYNGEE. The V gene end was trimmed by 4 bases and the J gene end by 4 bases; junction bases not matched to a gene: 10. Naive CD8 cells were CD45RO-negative, positively selected for CCR7, excluding terminally differentiated effector memory CD45RA+ cells. The chain is built from TRBV9 and TRBJ2-1; TRBD1 agrees at 8 bases. The clonotype was recovered from a man aged 18 to 29 in good health. The specimen sequenced was naive CD8+ T cells sorted from blood. The CDR3 DNA is TGTGCCAGCAGCCCCCAAACAGGGGGATGGTACAATGAGCAGTTCTTC. It specifies CASSPQTGGWYNEQFF.